This T cell receptor beta chain derives from a study of blood T cells in healthy people across ages (dated by TCRdb to the mid-2010s). As for the study more broadly: Template switching captured roughly one uniquely barcoded TCR beta cDNA molecule per two T cells in model experiments. Using deep sequencing normalized with unique cDNA molecular identifiers, the study measured how TCR beta repertoire diversity changes with age. The donors were split into four age groups: young (average about 16 years), middle-aged (around 37), aged (about 62) and long-lived (about 74). To avoid experimental bias, donors of different ages were spread randomly across the sequencing lanes. Using the same blood draw, the study looked at two additional independent replicas of 1 million unique cDNA reads for two donors, one aged 18 to 30 and the other aged 80 or older. Overall study results and their limits: Total diversity estimates from one million sequenced T cells were considered lower bounds and underestimates. Compared with the aged group, the long-lived group had more naive CD4+ T cells, fewer expanded clones and increased TCR diversity, suggesting age selection. Since profiling was done on bulk unsorted PBMCs, naive and antigen-experienced compartments could not be conclusively compared. Because donor CMV infection status was unknown, age-related changes in expanded clonotypes were potentially confounded. Observed TCR beta diversity per million T cells fell roughly linearly with age, and a significant reduction was already apparent by age around 44. There was a strong correlation between observed TCR beta diversity and the percentage of naive T cells measured by flow cytometry.

The donors were a few dozen Caucasian individuals from Russia, aged roughly 6 to 90 years, who were systemically healthy. Each donor gave approximately 9.3 milliliters of peripheral blood, collected into EDTA-treated Vacutainer tubes. Ficoll-Paque density-gradient centrifugation was used to isolate PBMCs, with at least 6.5 million obtained per sample. Total RNA, at least 5 micrograms per sample, was extracted from PBMCs with Trizol reagent. Naive CD45RAhigh/CD27high T cell percentages were measured by flow cytometry on a PBMC aliquot from every donor. The library relied on 5' RACE. TCRdb shows the sequencer as Illumina HiSeq 2500. A second roughly 7 to 12 cycle PCR used a sample-barcoded 5' primer and a J-beta primer mix. Each TCR beta cDNA molecule received a unique molecular identifier from a template-switch 5' adaptor carrying 12 random nucleotides. Each sample yielded at least 2.5 million CDR3-containing paired-end reads. First-strand cDNA synthesis was performed from all RNA using the Mint cDNA synthesis kit, with priming by a TRBC-specific oligonucleotide. Following uracil-DNA glycosylase treatment, all cDNA underwent a first 18-cycle PCR with the universal primers M1SS and BC2_uni_R. Processing in the source paper ran as follows. Normalization of each sample was performed by random selection of 1 million high-quality reads, each carrying a distinct molecular identifier. Instead of being binned into consensus sequences, reads that shared molecular identifiers were thrown out. CDR3 identification, clonotype clustering and error correction used MiTCR with a Q25 quality threshold and the strictest error-elimination algorithm. A nonparametric unseen species model with Euler transformation was used to estimate lower-bound total TCR beta diversity. TCRdb reprocessing: public reads trimmed at Q25 with fastp, clones called with MiXCR, in-frame beta chains kept. All rows with the same CDR3 protein become a single entry with the most common DNA and genes. TCRdb, not the original authors, processed these V and J calls. The sample data list 1.5 million to 2 million distinct CDR3 sequences, and around half of these were observed just once. The ten biggest clones cover less than 2.5% of the sample.

The cysteine opens and the phenylalanine closes a CDR3 of 14 amino acids. Only the CDR3 region is kept as DNA, spanning 42 bases read in frame from base 1. The V end gives up 5 bases and the J end 2 bases, leaving 3 bases in the junction not matched to a gene. This clonotype was seen only once. The clone's antigen remains unknown. Base-call qualities are not available, and no considerably larger clone is one nucleotide away. The sequencing input was blood. The TCR comes from a middle-aged woman in good health. Here the chain combines TRBV12-3 or TRBV12-4 and TRBJ2-4, and 7 junctional nucleotides match TRBD1. The bases are TGTGCCAGCAGTGACAGGGTAACCAAAAACATTCAGTACTTC. It translates as CASSDRVTKNIQYF.